Listed here are 24 T cell receptor beta chains from one sample, sequenced in a study of beta chain features in type 1 diabetes. TCRB transcripts that were expressed got sequenced, as all of the isolated RNA had been reverse transcribed. Libraries were prepared by immunoSEQ multiplex PCR; TCRdb keeps only in-frame clonotypes and omits some of them. The table lists hundreds of thousands of clones, around 15% of them singletons. Overall study findings and caveats: TCRB CDR3s were moderately but significantly shorter in Type 1 diabetes patients in all four CD4+ subsets.

These receptors' antigens are unknown. The sequenced sample consisted of naive CD4+ T cells from blood. The receptors here all came from a man aged 18 to 35 with type 1 diabetes.

The chain is built from TRBV9 and TRBJ1-1; TRBD1 matches 10 bases. The CDR3 totals 19 residues. The germline gives CDR1 SGDLS, CDR2 YYNGEE. V trimming: 0 bases; J trimming: 1 base; junction bases outside the gene matches: 12. The CDR3 sequence: CASSVAGGQGVLKNTEAFF. The CDR3, as DNA: TGTGCCAGCAGCGTAGCCGGTGGACAGGGGGTCTTGAAGAACACTGAAGCTTTCTTT.

This clone was seen more than once but under ten times. The chain joins TRBV5-1 to TRBJ2-5; 8 bases are a match to TRBD2. Germline CDR1 SGHRS, CDR2 YFSETQ. There are 15 residues in the CDR3. J gave up 2 bases and V 2 bases, and 5 bases lay outside the gene matches. The CDR3, as DNA: TGCGCCAGCAGCTTAGCGGGAGTTTCACAAGAGACCCAGTACTTC. This gives the protein CASSLAGVSQETQYF.

V gene TRBV7-9 combines with J gene TRBJ1-5; D is perhaps TRBD1 (6 bases). Trimming stripped 1 base from V and 6 bases from J, with 16 bases between. Germline values: CDR1 SEHNR, CDR2 FQNEAQ (reference sequence). This CDR3 contains 16 residues. The CDR3, as DNA: TGTGCCAGCAGCTTAGAAGGTAGCGGGGGCGGTCAGCCCCAGCATTTT. It codes for CASSLEGSGGGQPQHF. Based on the CDR3 plus reference TRBV7-9 and TRBJ1-5, the full variable domain is DTGVSQNPRHKITKRGQNVTFRCDPISEHNRLYWYRQTLGQGPEFLTYFQNEAQLEKSRLLSDRFSAERPKGSFSTLEIQRTEQGDSAMYLCASSLEGSGGGQPQHFGDGTRLSIL.

A few counts support this clone. The chain couples TRBV28 to TRBJ2-1, with 10 bases fitting TRBD1. The CDR3 covers 16 residues. J was trimmed by 9 bases and V by 5 bases; bases with no gene match: 13. Per the germline V gene, CDR1 is MDHEN and CDR2 is SYDVKM. In DNA, the CDR3 is TGTGCCAGCAGTACCCCTGGACAGGGGGTAGGGGGTGAGCAGTTCTTC. Amino acids: CASSTPGQGVGGEQFF. Full variable domain (outside the CDR3, taken from reference TRBV28 and TRBJ2-1): DVKVTQSSRYLVKRTGEKVFLECVQDMDHENMFWYRQDPGLGLRLIYFSYDVKMKEKGDIPEGYSVSREKKERFSLILESASTNQTSMYLCASSTPGQGVGGEQFFGPGTRLTVL.

This clone has more than one count but fewer than ten. Within the sample, other DNA sequences also encode this same CDR3. The chain joins TRBV30 to TRBJ2-5; D not certain. V shed 0 bases and J shed 1 base, with 6 bases lying between them. This CDR3 region has 13 residues. Looked up from germline, CDR1 is GTSNPN and CDR2 is SVGIG (reference sequence). The CDR3 sequence: CAWSVGIQETQYF. The CDR3 DNA reads as TGTGCCTGGAGTGTGGGAATCCAAGAGACCCAGTACTTC.

The rearrangement uses TRBV19 and TRBJ2-3, with 10 bases that match TRBD2. V lost 6 bases, J lost 4 bases, and 16 bases stayed unmatched. This CDR3 is 18 amino acids long. Germline V gene data show CDR1 as LNHDA and CDR2 as SQIVND (reference sequence). CDR3 nucleotides: TGTGCCAGTAGGGCGACTAGCGGGTCCCTACCGACGGCAGATACGCAGTATTTT. Its protein is CASRATSGSLPTADTQYF.

This clone was found a few times. This chain uses TRBV18 with TRBJ2-4; D gene ambiguous. Germline loops: CDR1 KGHSH, CDR2 LQKENI. The length of the CDR3 is 15 residues. V dropped 1 base and J dropped 3 bases, with 10 bases sitting between them. The chain's CDR3 is CASSPQYDGKNIQYF. The CDR3, as DNA: TGTGCCAGCTCACCACAATATGATGGCAAAAACATTCAGTACTTC.

Only a few counts were recorded for this clone. The rearrangement joins TRBV7-6 to TRBJ2-1, with D unclear. Germline assignment: CDR1 SGHVS and CDR2 FNYEAQ. CDR3 length equals 15 residues. The ends were cut back, 1 base at V and 3 bases at J, with 10 bases in the middle. Here the CDR3 DNA reads TGTGCCAGCAGCTTAGGAGCCCAGGACTACAATGAGCAGTTCTTC. Translating gives CASSLGAQDYNEQFF.

A few counts support this clone. The chain couples TRBV30 to TRBJ1-5, with unresolved D. The length of the CDR3 is 13 residues. The germline CDR1 and CDR2 sequences are GTSNPN and SVGIG (reference sequence). Trimming shortened V by 4 bases and J by 4 bases, and 11 bases separated the two germline ends. CDR3 in amino acids: CAWTRSGNQPQHF. In nucleotides, the CDR3 is TGTGCCTGGACCCGCTCGGGAAATCAGCCCCAGCATTTT.

In this sample, this clone turned up a few times. The rearrangement joins TRBV30 to TRBJ2-5; no reliable D call. This CDR3 region has 15 residues. Germline V gene data show CDR1 as GTSNPN and CDR2 as SVGIG (reference sequence). Trimming pared 0 bases from V and 5 bases from J, leaving 16 bases between. CDR3 residues: CAWSVLARFEETQYF. The CDR3, as DNA: TGTGCCTGGAGTGTACTTGCTAGATTCGAGGAGACCCAGTACTTC.

Remarks on this clone: This sample also contains other DNA sequences that code for the same CDR3. This chain connects TRBV4-3 to TRBJ1-1, with D perhaps matching TRBD1 (5 bases). The CDR3 sequence is 13 residues long. Trimming stripped 0 bases from V and 6 bases from J, with 8 bases between. The V gene's germline CDR1 is LGHNA and CDR2 YSLEER. CDR3 in DNA: TGCGCCAGCAGCCAAGACAGGGCTGCTGAAGCTTTCTTT. Protein: CASSQDRAAEAFF.

This clone was detected only a few times. Other DNA sequences in the sample encode the same CDR3. In DNA, the CDR3 is TGTGCCAGCAGCGTAACTACTTACAATGAGCAGTTCTTC. This gives the protein CASSVTTYNEQFF. J is TRBJ2-1 and V is TRBV9; no clear D. Germline-derived CDR1 and CDR2 are SGDLS and YYNGEE. The CDR3 length is 13 residues. V was clipped by 1 base and J by 4 bases, with 6 bases between them.

This clone has more than one count but fewer than ten. The chain recombines TRBV21-1 with TRBJ2-3; the table's D call, TRBD2, was not checked against the DNA. TRBV21-1 is recorded as a pseudogene. This CDR3 contains 18 residues. The CDR3 DNA follows: TGTGCCAGCAGCCCCGTTGAGGGGGGGGGACTTTTAACAGATACGCAGTATTTT. Translation: CASSPVEGGGLLTDTQYF.

This clone occurred a few times. The chain recombines TRBV11-2 with TRBJ1-1; the D is unclear. This CDR3 has 11 residues. Per germline, CDR1 SGHAT and CDR2 FQNNGV. Deletions cut 5 bases from V and 3 bases from J, with 4 bases between. As DNA, the CDR3 is TGTGCCAGCAGCCTATACACTGAAGCTTTCTTT. Translating it yields CASSLYTEAFF.

Only a few counts were recorded for this clone. The V and J genes are TRBV7-3 and TRBJ2-7; 10 bases are shared with TRBD1. The CDR3 covers 14 residues. The ends lost 5 bases at V and 6 bases at J; junction bases unmatched: 7. Germline-derived CDR1 and CDR2 are SGHTA and FQGTGA. This CDR3 reads CASSLVGTGVEQYF. CDR3 coding DNA: TGTGCCAGCAGCCTAGTCGGGACAGGGGTCGAGCAGTACTTC.

The V and J genes are TRBV18 and TRBJ2-7; D not certain. V was shortened by 1 base and J by 5 bases, with 3 bases between the two germline ends. This CDR3 is 11 amino acids long. Germline V gene lookup returns CDR1 KGHSH and CDR2 LQKENI. The CDR3 sequence is CASSPQDEQYF. The CDR3 bases are TGTGCCAGCTCACCACAGGACGAGCAGTACTTC.

The chain uses TRBV7-2 and TRBJ2-1; D is unclear. The length of the CDR3 is 15 residues. Trimming stripped 0 bases from V and 3 bases from J, with 9 bases between. The germline V gene encodes CDR1 SGHTA and CDR2 FQGNSA. CDR3: CASSLALKDYNEQFF. As DNA, the CDR3 is TGTGCCAGCAGCTTAGCGCTCAAGGACTACAATGAGCAGTTCTTC.

This clone was detected a few times. V gene TRBV30 combines with J gene TRBJ2-7; D remains ambiguous. Germline-derived CDR1 and CDR2 are GTSNPN and SVGIG (reference sequence). Trimming took 0 bases from V and 0 from J, leaving 9 bases between them. The CDR3 loop spans 14 amino acids. CDR3 amino acids: CAWSVWTSSYEQYF. The CDR3 bases are TGTGCCTGGAGTGTCTGGACGAGCTCCTACGAGCAGTACTTC.

The chain uses TRBV25-1 and TRBJ2-5; tentative D call: TRBD1 (6 bases). Trimming pared 1 base from V and 2 bases from J, leaving 17 bases between. The V gene's germline CDR1 is MGHDK and CDR2 SYGVNS. This CDR3 region has 17 residues. The CDR3 region is CASSESARGWLQETQYF. CDR3 in DNA: TGTGCCAGCAGTGAATCGGCCAGGGGTTGGTTACAAGAGACCCAGTACTTC.

The CDR3 sequence: CASSRTEGTEAFF. DNA of the CDR3: TGCGCCAGCAGCCGGACAGAGGGCACTGAAGCTTTCTTT. The chain employs TRBV10-2 and TRBJ1-1; the D gene is possibly TRBD1 (6 bases). CDR3 length equals 13 residues. Germline values: CDR1 WSHSY, CDR2 SAAADI. V lost 6 bases, J lost 4 bases, and 12 bases lay in between.

The CDR3 sequence is CASSGQDDNYGYTF. CDR3 DNA sequence: TGTGCCAGCAGTGGACAGGACGATAACTATGGCTACACCTTC. The J gene is TRBJ1-2, the V gene TRBV6-1, with D tentatively TRBD1 (6 bases). Germline CDR1 reads MNHNS; CDR2 reads SASEGT. The V gene lost 4 bases and the J gene lost 1 base, with 10 bases spanning the gap. This CDR3 contains 14 residues.

The chain is built from TRBV5-4 and TRBJ2-5; no reliable D call. The CDR3 loop spans 16 amino acids. Germline CDR1 reads SGHNT; CDR2 reads YYREEE (reference sequence). The V end was cut by 0 bases, the J end by 5 bases, with 17 bases between. CDR3 loop: CASSLDGSISKETQYF. DNA of the CDR3: TGTGCCAGCAGCTTGGATGGCAGCATATCCAAGGAGACCCAGTACTTC.

This clone was counted at least ten times. V and J are TRBV5-4 and TRBJ2-3; unclear D gene. V lost 2 bases and J lost 5, with 12 bases in between. The CDR3 covers 14 residues. Germline V gene sequence: CDR1 SGHNT, CDR2 YYREEE (reference sequence). The CDR3 DNA reads as TGTGCCAGCAGCTTAGGCACAGCCCAAGATACGCAGTATTTT. Its translation: CASSLGTAQDTQYF.

This chain joins TRBV7-3 and TRBJ1-2; TRBD1 agrees at 8 bases. Unmatched junction bases numbered 8, after V lost 5 bases and J lost 3 bases. Germline V CDR1 and CDR2: SGHTA, FQGTGA. This CDR3 contains 15 residues. The CDR3 DNA reads TGTGCCAGCAGCCCGACGGGACAGGCGGACTATGGCTACACCTTC. This sequence encodes CASSPTGQADYGYTF. Full variable domain (outside the CDR3, taken from reference TRBV7-3 and TRBJ1-2): GAGVSQTPSNKVTEKGKYVELRCDPISGHTALYWYRQSLGQGPEFLIYFQGTGAADDSGLPNDRFFAVRPEGSVSTLKIQRTERGDSAVYLCASSPTGQADYGYTFGSGTRLTVV.